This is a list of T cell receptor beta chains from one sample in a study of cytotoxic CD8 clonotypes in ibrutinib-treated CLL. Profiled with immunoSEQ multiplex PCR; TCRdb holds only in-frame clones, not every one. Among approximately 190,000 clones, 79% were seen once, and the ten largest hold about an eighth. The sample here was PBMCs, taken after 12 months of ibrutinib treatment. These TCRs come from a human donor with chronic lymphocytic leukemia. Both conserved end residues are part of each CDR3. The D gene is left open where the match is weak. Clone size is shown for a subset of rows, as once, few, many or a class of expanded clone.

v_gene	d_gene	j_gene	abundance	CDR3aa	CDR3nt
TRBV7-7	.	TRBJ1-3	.	CASSPSTGNTIYF	TGTGCTAGCAGCCCCTCGACTGGAAACACCATATATTTT
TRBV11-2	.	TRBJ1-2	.	CASSTGGTIYGYTF	TGTGCCAGCAGCACCGGAGGCACGATCTATGGCTACACCTTC
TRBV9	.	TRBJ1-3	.	CASSPMALSGNTIYF	TGTGCCAGCAGCCCTATGGCCCTCTCTGGAAACACCATATATTTT
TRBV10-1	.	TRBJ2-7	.	CASSAGREQYF	TGCGCCAGCAGTGCAGGTCGCGAGCAGTACTTC
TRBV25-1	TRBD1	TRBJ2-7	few	CASTGQPRYEQYF	TGTGCCAGCACGGGACAGCCAAGATACGAGCAGTACTTC
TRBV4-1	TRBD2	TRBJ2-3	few	CATRGLAGRTVCTDTQYF	TGCGCCACCCGCGGGCTAGCGGGGAGGACAGTCTGCACAGATACGCAGTATTTT
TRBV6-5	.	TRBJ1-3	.	CASSYSRNVGINTIYF	TGTGCCAGCAGTTACTCGCGGAACGTAGGAATAAACACCATATATTTT
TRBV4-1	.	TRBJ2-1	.	CASSQEYQNEQFF	TGCGCCAGCAGCCAAGAGTACCAGAATGAGCAGTTCTTC
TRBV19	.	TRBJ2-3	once	CASSYEGSSTDTQYF	TGTGCCAGTAGTTATGAGGGCTCTAGCACAGATACGCAGTATTTT
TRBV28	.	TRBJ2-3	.	CASSLLTLGTDTQYF	TGTGCCAGCAGTTTACTCACTTTGGGCACAGATACGCAGTATTTT
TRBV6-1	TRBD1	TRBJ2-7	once	CASSAGRDRLLEQYF	TGTGCCAGCAGTGCTGGAAGGGACAGGTTGTTGGAGCAGTACTTC
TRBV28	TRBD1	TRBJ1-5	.	CASIGQGNFYSNQPQHF	TGTGCCAGCATCGGACAGGGCAACTTTTATAGCAATCAGCCCCAGCATTTT
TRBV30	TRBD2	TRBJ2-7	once	CAWSRGSGAYEQYF	TGTGCCTGGAGCCGGGGTAGCGGGGCCTACGAGCAGTACTTC
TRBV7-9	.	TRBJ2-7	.	CASSLPAYEQYF	TGTGCCAGCAGCTTGCCAGCCTACGAGCAGTACTTC
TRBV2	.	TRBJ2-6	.	CARQQVSGANVLTF	TGTGCCAGGCAACAAGTCTCTGGGGCCAACGTCCTGACTTTC
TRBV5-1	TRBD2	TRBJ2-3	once	CASSSRGEAYF	TGCGCCAGCAGCTCGCGGGGGGAAGCGTATTTT
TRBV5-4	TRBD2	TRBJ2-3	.	CASSLLTSGRGTDTQYF	TGTGCCAGCAGCTTATTAACTAGCGGGAGGGGCACAGATACGCAGTATTTT
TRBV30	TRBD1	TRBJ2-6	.	CAWDQGAAGANVLTF	TGTGCCTGGGATCAGGGGGCTGCTGGGGCCAACGTCCTGACTTTC